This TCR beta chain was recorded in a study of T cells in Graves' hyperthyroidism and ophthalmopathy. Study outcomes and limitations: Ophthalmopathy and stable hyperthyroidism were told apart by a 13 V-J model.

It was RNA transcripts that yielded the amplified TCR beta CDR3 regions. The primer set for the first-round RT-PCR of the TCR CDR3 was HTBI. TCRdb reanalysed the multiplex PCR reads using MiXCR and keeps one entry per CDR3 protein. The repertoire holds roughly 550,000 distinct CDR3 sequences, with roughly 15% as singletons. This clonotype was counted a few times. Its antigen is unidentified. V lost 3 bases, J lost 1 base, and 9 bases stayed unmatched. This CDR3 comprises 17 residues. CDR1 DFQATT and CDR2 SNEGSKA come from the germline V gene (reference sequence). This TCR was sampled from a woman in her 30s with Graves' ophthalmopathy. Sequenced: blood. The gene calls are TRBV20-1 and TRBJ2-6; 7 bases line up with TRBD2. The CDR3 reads CSASRLAVLSGANVLTF. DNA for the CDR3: TGCAGTGCTAGTCGCCTAGCGGTACTATCTGGGGCCAACGTCCTGACTTTC.